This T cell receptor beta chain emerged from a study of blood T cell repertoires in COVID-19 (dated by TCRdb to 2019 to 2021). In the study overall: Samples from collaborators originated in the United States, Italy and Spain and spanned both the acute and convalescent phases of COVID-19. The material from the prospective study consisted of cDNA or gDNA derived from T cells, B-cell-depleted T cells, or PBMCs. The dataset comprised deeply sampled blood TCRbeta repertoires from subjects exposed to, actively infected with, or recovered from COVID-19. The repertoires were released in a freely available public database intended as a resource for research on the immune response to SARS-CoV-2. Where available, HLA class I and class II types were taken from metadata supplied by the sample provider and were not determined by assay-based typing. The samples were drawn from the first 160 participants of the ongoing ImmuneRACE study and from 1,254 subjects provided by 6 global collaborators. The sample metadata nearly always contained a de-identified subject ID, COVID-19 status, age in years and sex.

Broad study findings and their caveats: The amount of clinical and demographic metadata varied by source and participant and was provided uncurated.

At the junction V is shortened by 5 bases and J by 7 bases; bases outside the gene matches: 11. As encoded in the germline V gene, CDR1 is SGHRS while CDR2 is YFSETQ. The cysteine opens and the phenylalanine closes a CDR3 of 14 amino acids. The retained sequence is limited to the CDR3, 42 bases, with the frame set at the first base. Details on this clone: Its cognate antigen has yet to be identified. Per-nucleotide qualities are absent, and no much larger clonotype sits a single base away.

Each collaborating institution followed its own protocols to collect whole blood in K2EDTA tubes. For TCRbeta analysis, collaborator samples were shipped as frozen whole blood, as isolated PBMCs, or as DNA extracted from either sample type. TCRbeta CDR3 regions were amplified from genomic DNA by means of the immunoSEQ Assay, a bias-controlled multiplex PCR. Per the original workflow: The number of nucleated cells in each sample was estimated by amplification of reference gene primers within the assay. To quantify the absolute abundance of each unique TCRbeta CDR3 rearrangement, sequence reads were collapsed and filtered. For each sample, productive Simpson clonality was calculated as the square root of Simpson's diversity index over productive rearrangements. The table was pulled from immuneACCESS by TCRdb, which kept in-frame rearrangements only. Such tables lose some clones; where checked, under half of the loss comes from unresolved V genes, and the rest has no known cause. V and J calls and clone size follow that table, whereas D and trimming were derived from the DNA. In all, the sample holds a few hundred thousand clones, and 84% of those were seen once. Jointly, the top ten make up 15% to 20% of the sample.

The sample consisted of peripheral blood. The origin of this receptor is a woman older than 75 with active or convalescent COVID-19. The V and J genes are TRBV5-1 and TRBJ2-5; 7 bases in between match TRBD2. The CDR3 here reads CASRPAGPEGTQYF. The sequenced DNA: TGCGCCAGCAGGCCAGCGGGGCCAGAGGGGACCCAGTACTTC.